One sample yielded the 23 T cell receptor beta chains listed below, sequenced in a study of blood T cells in healthy people across ages (dated by TCRdb to 2015 to 2017). Receptor libraries were prepared by 5' RACE. The reads were generated on an Illumina HiSeq 2500. A second PCR of about 6 to 11 cycles was performed with a sample-barcoded 5' primer and a J-beta primer mix. TCRdb reworked the public reads: Q25 trimming with fastp, MiXCR clone assembly, productive beta chains retained. Records with the same CDR3 protein are collapsed into one entry carrying the most frequent genes and DNA. Recorded for this sample are more than 800,000 distinct CDR3 sequences; roughly 45% of them occurred a single time. The top ten constitute about 20% of the sample. Sequencing input: blood. The receptors originated from a woman in her fifties or sixties in good health.

This clonotype has ten or more counts. The rearrangement uses TRBV29-1 and TRBJ2-3, with D possibly TRBD1 on 6 matching bases. The CDR3 length is 12 residues. CDR1 and CDR2 (germline): SQVTM, ANQGSEA. The V gene lost 6 bases and the J gene lost 5 bases, with 12 bases spanning the gap. The CDR3 DNA follows: TGCAGCGTACAGGGTTTGCGAGATACGCAGTATTTT. This sequence encodes CSVQGLRDTQYF.

This clonotype occurred a few times. The chain couples TRBV10-3 to TRBJ2-7; weak D call: TRBD2 (5 bases). Per germline, CDR1 ENHRY and CDR2 SYGVKD. CDR3 length equals 14 residues. Trimming left V 5 bases short and J 9 bases short, with 20 bases between. The CDR3 sequence is CAISSVEAQIGQYF. The CDR3 nucleotides read TGTGCCATCAGTTCGGTGGAGGCCCAGATCGGGCAGTACTTC.

Regarding this clonotype: One junction end does not reproduce the germline sequence, and a read error may be involved. The chain is built from TRBV27 and TRBJ2-1; possibly TRBD2 for D (7 bases). Looked up from germline, CDR1 is MNHEY and CDR2 is SMNVEV (reference sequence). The CDR3 has 15 amino acids. CDR3 sequence (DNA): TGTGCCAGCATAAGGGGGGGAGCCTCCCACAATGAGCAGTTCTTC. Protein: CASIRGGASHNEQFF.

This clonotype was detected a few times. The genes are TRBV6-5 and TRBJ1-4; D ambiguous. CDR3 size: 17 residues. Trimming removed 2 bases from V and 0 bases from J, with 13 bases in between. Germline V gene data show CDR1 as MNHEY and CDR2 as SVGAGI. The CDR3 region is CASSYAGTTPTNEKLFF. The CDR3 DNA reads as TGTGCCAGCAGTTACGCAGGAACCACCCCAACTAATGAAAAACTGTTTTTT.

This clonotype was seen a handful of times. A read error may produce the germline difference seen at one junction end. This chain joins TRBV2 and TRBJ2-6, with TRBD1 matching over 9 bases. CDR1 and CDR2 from the germline V gene are SNHLY and FYNNEI. The length of the CDR3 is 17 residues. DNA for the CDR3: TGTGCCAGCAGGCCGGGACAGGGTGCCTCTGGGGCCAGCGTCCTGACTTTC. Translating gives CASRPGQGASGASVLTF.

This clonotype showed up just a few times. The J gene is TRBJ2-7, the V gene TRBV11-2; TRBD2 might be the D (6 bases). Germline V gene sequence: CDR1 SGHAT, CDR2 FQNNGV. V shed 7 bases and J shed 0 bases, with 13 bases lying between them. The CDR3 runs 14 residues. CDR3 nucleotides: TGTGCCAGCACATTAGCGGCTATCTCCTACGAGCAGTACTTC. This sequence encodes CASTLAAISYEQYF.

The J gene is TRBJ2-3, the V gene TRBV27; 9 bases match TRBD2. V gave up 5 bases and J gave up 4 bases; unmatched junction bases: 13. The CDR3 has 17 residues. Germline CDR1 is MNHEY and CDR2 is SMNVEV (reference sequence). In nucleotides, the CDR3 is TGTGCCAGCAGTCAGCCGGGGATAGCGGGAGTGGCAGATACGCAGTATTTT. Amino acid sequence: CASSQPGIAGVADTQYF.

V usage is TRBV7-8 and J usage is TRBJ2-5, with D perhaps matching TRBD1 (5 bases). Germline-derived CDR1 and CDR2 are SGHVS and FQNEAQ. This CDR3 contains 12 residues. The germline V and J ends were trimmed by 3 bases and 11 bases, with 13 bases remaining between them. The CDR3 reads CASSLDTNEQYF. For the CDR3, the DNA is TGTGCCAGCAGCTTGGACACCAATGAGCAGTACTTC.

This chain links TRBV10-3 with TRBJ2-7; 14 bases are a match to TRBD2. V lost 3 bases, J lost 1 base, and 5 bases stayed unmatched. Looked up from germline, CDR1 is ENHRY and CDR2 is SYGVKD. This CDR3 has 17 residues. The CDR3 is CAISDGTSGSRSYEQYF. CDR3 nucleotide sequence: TGTGCCATCAGTGACGGGACTAGCGGGAGTAGGTCCTACGAGCAGTACTTC.

Only one count was recorded for this clonotype. The chain uses TRBV3-1 and TRBJ2-1; 9 nucleotides line up with TRBD2. In germline, CDR1 is LGHDT, CDR2 YNNKEL (reference sequence). V lost 4 bases to trimming and J lost 9 bases; unmatched junction nucleotides: 7. The CDR3 consists of 14 residues. This chain's CDR3 is CASSPRAGGPEQFF. DNA for the CDR3: TGTGCCAGCAGCCCGCGTGCGGGAGGGCCTGAGCAGTTCTTC.

The genes are TRBV7-9 and TRBJ2-3; D tentatively fits TRBD1 or TRBD2 (5 bases each). V was trimmed by 4 bases and J by 11 bases, leaving 13 bases between them. The CDR3 is 12 residues long. Germline V gene sequence: CDR1 SEHNR, CDR2 FQNEAQ (reference sequence). CDR3 sequence (DNA): TGTGCCAGCAGCTCCTCTGAGGGGAAGCAGTATTTT. Its translation: CASSSSEGKQYF.

The chain joins TRBV29-1 to TRBJ2-1; TRBD1 is a possible D gene (5 bases). The better agreement between TRBJ2-7 and the DNA end casts doubt on the J call. CDR3 length: 12 amino acids. Germline-derived CDR1 and CDR2 are SQVTM and ANQGSEA. DNA of the CDR3: TGCAGCGTTGATAGGAACAGGAATGAGCAGTACTTC. It specifies CSVDRNRNEQYF.

The table lists this clonotype with many counts. The CDR3 sequence is CASSLGQGRTDTQYF. The CDR3 DNA follows: TGTGCCAGCAGCTTAGGACAGGGTCGCACAGATACGCAGTATTTT. The chain has TRBV7-6 and TRBJ2-3, with 7 nucleotides matching TRBD1. V shed 1 base and J 1 base; nucleotides not matched to a gene: 2. CDR3 length equals 15 residues. Per the germline V gene, CDR1 is SGHVS and CDR2 is FNYEAQ.

The chain has TRBV9 and TRBJ2-5; D is unclear. Trimming shortened V by 2 bases and J by 3 bases, and 11 bases separated the two germline ends. The germline V gene has CDR1 SGDLS and CDR2 YYNGEE. The CDR3 has 14 amino acids. The CDR3 protein is CASSVGYGKETQYF. The CDR3, as DNA: TGTGCCAGCAGCGTCGGGTATGGGAAAGAGACCCAGTACTTC.

This chain uses TRBV30 with TRBJ2-5; 10 bases match TRBD2. V gave up 3 bases and J gave up 1 base; unmatched junction bases: 2. The CDR3 sequence is 14 residues long. Germline loops: CDR1 GTSNPN, CDR2 SVGIG (reference sequence). This CDR3 reads CAWRLAGSQETQYF. CDR3 nucleotide sequence: TGTGCCTGGAGACTAGCGGGAAGCCAAGAGACCCAGTACTTC.

This clonotype was detected only a few times. One end of the junction varies from germline; a read error may be responsible. The J gene is TRBJ1-1, the V gene TRBV18; 7 nucleotides agree with TRBD1. There are 13 residues in the CDR3. CDR1 and CDR2 (germline): KGHSH, LQKENI. CDR3 region: CASPPDRRAEAFF. CDR3 DNA sequence: TGTGCCAGCCCACCGGACAGGAGGGCTGAAGCTTTCTTT.

This clonotype was seen once. The CDR3 loop reads CASSPMPGSSYEQYF. For the CDR3, the DNA is TGTGCCAGCAGCCCGATGCCGGGCAGCTCCTACGAGCAGTACTTC. The V gene is TRBV7-2, the J gene TRBJ2-7; D is ambiguous. Germline V lookup: CDR1 SGHTA, CDR2 FQGNSA. V was cut by 5 bases and J by 0 bases, with 14 bases left in between. The CDR3 totals 15 residues.

The CDR3, as DNA: TGTGCCAGCGGTGACAGGGCGTACAATGAGCAGTACTTC. This translates into CASGDRAYNEQYF. The chain is built from TRBV27 and TRBJ2-7, with TRBD1 identical over 7 bases. CDR3 length: 13 amino acids. V was clipped by 8 bases and J by 7 bases; unmatched bases: 11. Germline V gene sequence: CDR1 MNHEY, CDR2 SMNVEV (reference sequence).

The chain employs TRBV12-3 or TRBV12-4 and TRBJ2-1; TRBD2 matches at 15 bases. This CDR3 has 14 amino acids. V lost 6 bases to trimming and J lost 14 bases; unmatched junction nucleotides: 8. The CDR3 reads CASSSGLAGGEKFF. CDR3 DNA sequence: TGTGCCAGCAGCTCCGGACTAGCGGGAGGGGAAAAGTTCTTC.

The V and J genes are TRBV27 and TRBJ2-3; TRBD1 aligns across 9 bases. The germline CDR1 and CDR2 sequences are MNHEY and SMNVEV (reference sequence). V dropped 10 bases and J dropped 2; count of bases not matched to a gene: 7. The CDR3 runs 14 residues. The CDR3 sequence is CANTGQGHTDTQYF. CDR3 DNA: TGTGCCAACACGGGACAGGGACACACAGATACGCAGTATTTT.

This sequence joins TRBV12-3 or TRBV12-4 and TRBJ2-5, with a tentative D call TRBD2 (5 bases). The CDR3 runs 15 residues. The V and J ends lost 5 bases and 11 bases respectively, with 24 bases between them. CDR3 sequence (DNA): TGTGCCAGCAGTATAAAAGGTGGAGGCTCTGTGAAGCAGTACTTC. Its translation: CASSIKGGGSVKQYF.

This clonotype was found many times. The rearrangement uses TRBV27 and TRBJ2-7; 12 bases line up with TRBD1. The CDR3 spans 17 residues. Germline V gene sequence: CDR1 MNHEY, CDR2 SMNVEV (reference sequence). Unmatched junction bases numbered 10, after V lost 3 bases and J lost 4 bases. CDR3 coding DNA: TGTGCCAGCAGTTTCGTGGGACAGGGGGCCCACGGGTACGAGCAGTACTTC. Translating gives CASSFVGQGAHGYEQYF.

The V gene is TRBV7-2, the J gene TRBJ2-4; 15 nucleotides align to TRBD2. The J call is doubtful: the DNA matches TRBJ2-7 better. The germline V gene has CDR1 SGHTA and CDR2 FQGNSA. The CDR3 is 21 residues long. CDR3 region: CASSLTPGTGTSGRLSGEQYF. In DNA, the CDR3 is TGTGCCAGCAGCTTAACGCCGGGAACCGGGACTAGCGGGAGGCTATCGGGCGAGCAGTACTTC.